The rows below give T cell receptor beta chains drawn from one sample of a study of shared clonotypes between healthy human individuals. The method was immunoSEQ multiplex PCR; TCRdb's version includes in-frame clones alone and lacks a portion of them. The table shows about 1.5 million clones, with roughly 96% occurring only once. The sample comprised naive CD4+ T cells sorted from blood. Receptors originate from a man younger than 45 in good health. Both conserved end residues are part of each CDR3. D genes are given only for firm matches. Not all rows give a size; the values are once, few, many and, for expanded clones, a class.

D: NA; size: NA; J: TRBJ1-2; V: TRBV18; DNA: TGTGCCAGCTCACCCTCTCAGGGTATCATCTATGGCTACACCTTC; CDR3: CASSPSQGIIYGYTF
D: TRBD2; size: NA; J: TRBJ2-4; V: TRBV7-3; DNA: TGTGCCAGCAGCCCTGCTGGTAGCGGGAGGGGCATTCAGTACTTC; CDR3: CASSPAGSGRGIQYF
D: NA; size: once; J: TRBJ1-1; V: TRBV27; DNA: TGTGCCAGCAGTTTCGGTCGGGGCAGGGACACTGAAGCTTTCTTT; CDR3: CASSFGRGRDTEAFF
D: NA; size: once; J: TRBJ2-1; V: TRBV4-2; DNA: TGTGCCAGCAGCCAAGCCGCGCATGAGCAGTTCTTC; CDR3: CASSQAAHEQFF
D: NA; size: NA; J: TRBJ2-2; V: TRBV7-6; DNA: TGTGCCAGCAGTAGGGACATTAACACCGGGGAGCTGTTTTTT; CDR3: CASSRDINTGELFF
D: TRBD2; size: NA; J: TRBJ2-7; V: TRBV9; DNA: TGTGCCAGCAGCGTAGCTGGGGGGGTGGTGTACGAGCAGTACTTC; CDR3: CASSVAGGVVYEQYF
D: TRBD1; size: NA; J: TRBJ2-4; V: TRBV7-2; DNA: TGTGCCAGCAGCCTAAAACAGGGGCGCCACGACATTCAGTACTTC; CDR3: CASSLKQGRHDIQYF
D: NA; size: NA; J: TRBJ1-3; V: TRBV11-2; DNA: TGTGCCAGCAGCGGAGAGGGAGCAGCTGGAAACACCATATATTTT; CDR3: CASSGEGAAGNTIYF
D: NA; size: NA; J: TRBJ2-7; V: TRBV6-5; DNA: TGTGCCAGCAGTTACTCTGCCACGGGACCCTACGAGCAGTACTTC; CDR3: CASSYSATGPYEQYF
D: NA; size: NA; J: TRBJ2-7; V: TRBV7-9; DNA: TGTGCCAGCAGCTTAGTAGGGAGCTCCTACGAGCAGTACTTC; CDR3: CASSLVGSSYEQYF
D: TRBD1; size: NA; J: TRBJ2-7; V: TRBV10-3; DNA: TGTGCCATCAGTGACCATTCCGGGACAGGGGCCTACGAGCAGTACTTC; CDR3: CAISDHSGTGAYEQYF
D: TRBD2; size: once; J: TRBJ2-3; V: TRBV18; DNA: TGTGCCAGCTCACCCAGGGCGGGGGACACAGATACGCAGTATTTT; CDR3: CASSPRAGDTDTQYF
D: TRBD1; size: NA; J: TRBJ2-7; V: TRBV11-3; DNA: TGTGCCAGCAGCCTCATCGGGACAGCGCCTGTCTACGAGCAGTACTTC; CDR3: CASSLIGTAPVYEQYF
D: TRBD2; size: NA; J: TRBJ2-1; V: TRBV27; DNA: TGTGCCAGCTGTCGGACTAGCGGGAGAAATGAGCAGTTCTTC; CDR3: CASCRTSGRNEQFF
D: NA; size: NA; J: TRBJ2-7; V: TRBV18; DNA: TGTGCCAGCTCACCACAGAACGAGCAGTACTTC; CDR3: CASSPQNEQYF
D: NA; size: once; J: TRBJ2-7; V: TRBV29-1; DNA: TGCAGCGTTTACGGGTTCTCCGAGCAGTACTTC; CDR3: CSVYGFSEQYF
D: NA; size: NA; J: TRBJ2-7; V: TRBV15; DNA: TGTGCCACCAGCAGAGATAGGAAGGCTACCCACTCCTACGAGCAGTACTTC; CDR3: CATSRDRKATHSYEQYF
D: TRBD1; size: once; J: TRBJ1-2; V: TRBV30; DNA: TGTGCCTGGAGTCCAGGGGGCGCAGGTGGCTACACCTTC; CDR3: CAWSPGGAGGYTF
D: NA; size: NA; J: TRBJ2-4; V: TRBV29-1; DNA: TGCAGCGTCCAGGGATTAAACATTCAGTACTTC; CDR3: CSVQGLNIQYF
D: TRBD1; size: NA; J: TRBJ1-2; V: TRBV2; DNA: TGTGCCAGCAGAGGAGGACAGGGCGTCCGATCTCACACCTTC; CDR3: CASRGGQGVRSHTF
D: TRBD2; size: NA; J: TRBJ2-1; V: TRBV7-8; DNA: TGTGCCAGCAGCTTAGTAGATAGGTTAGCGGGAGGAAATGAGCAGTTCTTC; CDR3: CASSLVDRLAGGNEQFF
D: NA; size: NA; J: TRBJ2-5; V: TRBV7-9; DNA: TGTGCCAGCAGCTTTTTGGACCAGACCCAGTACTTC; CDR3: CASSFLDQTQYF
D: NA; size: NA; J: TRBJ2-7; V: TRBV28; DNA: TGTGCCAGCAGTTTTGGGCAGCCCGACTACGAGCAGTACTTC; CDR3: CASSFGQPDYEQYF
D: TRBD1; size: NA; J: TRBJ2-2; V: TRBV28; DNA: TGTGCCAGCAGTTCCCCCCGGGACAGAAACACCGGGGAGCTGTTTTTT; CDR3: CASSSPRDRNTGELFF
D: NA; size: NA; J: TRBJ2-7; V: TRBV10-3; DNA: TGTGCCATCCAGAGACGGGGTAGCGAGTCCGAGCAGTACTTC; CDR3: CAIQRRGSESEQYF
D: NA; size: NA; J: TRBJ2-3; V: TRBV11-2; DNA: TGTGCCAGCAGCTTAGACCCCTTTACTACCGGGGAGTCAAGCACAGATACGCAGTATTTT; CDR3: CASSLDPFTTGESSTDTQYF
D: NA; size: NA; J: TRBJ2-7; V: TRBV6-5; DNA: TGTGCCAGCAGCCAGGGGACCCTCTACGAGCAGTACTTC; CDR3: CASSQGTLYEQYF
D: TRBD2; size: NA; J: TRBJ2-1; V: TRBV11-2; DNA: TGTGCCAGCAGTATTGTAGGGACTAGCGGCTACAATGAGCAGTTCTTC; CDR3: CASSIVGTSGYNEQFF
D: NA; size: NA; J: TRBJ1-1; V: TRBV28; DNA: TGTGCCAGCATCTTGGGCACTGAAGCTTTCTTT; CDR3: CASILGTEAFF
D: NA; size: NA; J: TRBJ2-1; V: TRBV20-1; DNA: TGCAGTGCCCAGGCGGTTTATGAGCAGTTCTTC; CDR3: CSAQAVYEQFF
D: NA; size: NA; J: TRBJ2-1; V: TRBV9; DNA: TGTGCCAGCAGCGTTCAAGCCCAGGGGAGTGAGCAGTTCTTC; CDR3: CASSVQAQGSEQFF
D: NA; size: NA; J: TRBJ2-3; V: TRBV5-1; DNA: TGCGCCAGCAGCCCTTTTCTGGGGGGCACAGATACGCAGTATTTT; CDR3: CASSPFLGGTDTQYF
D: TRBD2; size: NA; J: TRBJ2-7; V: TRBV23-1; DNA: TGCGCCAGCAGTCAGGGACTAGCGGGACCCAGCAACGAGCAGTACTTC; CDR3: CASSQGLAGPSNEQYF
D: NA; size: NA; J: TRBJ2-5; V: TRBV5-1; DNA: TGCGCCAGCAGCCCACGCCGGGGCCAACAAGAGACCCAGTACTTC; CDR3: CASSPRRGQQETQYF
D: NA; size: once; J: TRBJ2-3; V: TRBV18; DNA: TGTGCCAGCTCACCCCTCCTGGGCACAGATACGCAGTATTTT; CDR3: CASSPLLGTDTQYF
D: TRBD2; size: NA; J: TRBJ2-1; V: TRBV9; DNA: TGTGCCAGCAGCTTTGTAGCGGGAGGCTCCTACAATGAGCAGTTCTTC; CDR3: CASSFVAGGSYNEQFF
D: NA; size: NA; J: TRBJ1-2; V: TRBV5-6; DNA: TGTGCCAGCAGTCCGCGGTCTAACTGGGGCTACACCTTC; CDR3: CASSPRSNWGYTF
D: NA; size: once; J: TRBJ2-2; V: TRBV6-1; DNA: TGTGCCAGCAGAGGGGGACAATTAAACACCGGGGAGCTGTTTTTT; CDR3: CASRGGQLNTGELFF
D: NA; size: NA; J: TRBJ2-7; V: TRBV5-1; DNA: TGCGCCAGCACGGCCAGGGAGTCCTACGAGCAGTACTTC; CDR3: CASTARESYEQYF
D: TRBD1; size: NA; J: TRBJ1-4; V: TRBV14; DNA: TGTGCCAGCAGCGTGAACAGGGGATCATCTGAAAAACTGTTTTTT; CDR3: CASSVNRGSSEKLFF
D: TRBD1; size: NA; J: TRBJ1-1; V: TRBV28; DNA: TGTGCCAGCAGTTTCCCCCGCAGGGGGGGGAACACTGAAGCTTTCTTT; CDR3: CASSFPRRGGNTEAFF
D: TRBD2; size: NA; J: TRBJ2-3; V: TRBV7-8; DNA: TGTGCCAGCAGCTTAAGGTTAGCGGGAGACACAGATACGCAGTATTTT; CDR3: CASSLRLAGDTDTQYF
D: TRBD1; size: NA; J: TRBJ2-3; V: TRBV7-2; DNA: TGTGCCAGCAGCAGGACAGGGTTCGCAGATACGCAGTATTTT; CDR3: CASSRTGFADTQYF
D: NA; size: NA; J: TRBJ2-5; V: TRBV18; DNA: TGTGCCAGCTCACCCCGGGCCGGTACGCAAGAGACCCAGTACTTC; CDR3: CASSPRAGTQETQYF
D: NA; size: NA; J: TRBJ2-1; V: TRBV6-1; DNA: TGTGCCAGCAGTGAAAGGAGCTCGGGTCCAAGCTCCTACAATGAGCAGTTCTTC; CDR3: CASSERSSGPSSYNEQFF
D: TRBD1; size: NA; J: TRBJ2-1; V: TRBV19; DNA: TGTGCCAGTAGTAACAGGGGCGCAAGCTCCTACAATGAGCAGTTCTTC; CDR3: CASSNRGASSYNEQFF
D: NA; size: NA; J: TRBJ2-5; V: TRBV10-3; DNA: TGTGCCATCAGTGACGAGGCAGGGCCCCAAGAGACCCAGTACTTC; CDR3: CAISDEAGPQETQYF
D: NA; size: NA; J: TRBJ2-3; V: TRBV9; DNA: TGTGCCAGCAGTCTTTCGGGCCACTCAACTAGCACAGATACGCAGTATTTT; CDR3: CASSLSGHSTSTDTQYF
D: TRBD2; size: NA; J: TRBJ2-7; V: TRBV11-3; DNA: TGTGCCAGCAGCTCCGGGACTAGCGGAGATTACGAGCAGTACTTC; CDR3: CASSSGTSGDYEQYF
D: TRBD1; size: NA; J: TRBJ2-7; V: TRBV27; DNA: TGTGCCAGCAGTTTATCCTGGACAGGGGCCTACGAGCAGTACTTC; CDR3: CASSLSWTGAYEQYF
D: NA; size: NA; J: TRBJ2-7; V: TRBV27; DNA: TGTGCCAGCAGTTTATACCGACAGCAAGAGTACGAGCAGTACTTC; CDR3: CASSLYRQQEYEQYF
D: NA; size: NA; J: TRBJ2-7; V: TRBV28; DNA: TGTGCCACAGGGCTCTCCTACGAGCAGTACTTC; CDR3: CATGLSYEQYF